This entry lists 26 T cell receptor beta chains sequenced from one sample in a study of glioma-infiltrating T cells after dendritic cell vaccination. Time point in this sample: after dendritic cell vaccination, including at tumor progression/relapse. Assay used: immunoSEQ multiplex PCR; TCRdb lists only in-frame clones, some missing. The table has 80,000 to 100,000 clones, around 80% seen once. The input for sequencing was blood, taken after dendritic cell vaccination. Receptors were obtained from a human donor with glioblastoma.

The V call is TRBV2, the J call TRBJ2-1; tentatively, D is TRBD1 (6 bases). Germline CDR1 SNHLY, CDR2 FYNNEI. The CDR3 sequence is 15 residues long. Trimming removed 5 bases at V and 0 bases at J, with 11 bases between. In DNA form, the CDR3 reads TGTGCCAGCAGTTACAGGGCCGGCTCCTACAATGAGCAGTTCTTC. Translating gives CASSYRAGSYNEQFF.

The rearrangement joins TRBV27 to TRBJ1-6, with 11 bases matching TRBD1. With 4 bases clipped from V and 9 bases from J, the junction kept 8 bases outside the gene matches. Germline V gene lookup returns CDR1 MNHEY and CDR2 SMNVEV (reference sequence). The CDR3 contains 16 residues. CDR3 coding DNA: TGTGCCAGCAGTTGGGGAAGGACAGGGGGCCGTTCACCCCTCCACTTT. Protein product: CASSWGRTGGRSPLHF.

In DNA, the CDR3 is TGTGCCAGCAGCGCAACCATCGGGATCTCTGGAAACACCATATATTTT. This encodes CASSATIGISGNTIYF. The V gene is TRBV11-2, the J gene TRBJ1-3, with D unclear. V was shortened by 5 bases and J by 0 bases, with 14 bases between the two germline ends. CDR3 length: 16 amino acids. Germline V CDR1 and CDR2: SGHAT, FQNNGV.

This clone showed up just once. This chain joins TRBV6-1 and TRBJ1-5, with D unresolved. V was pared by 7 bases and J by 1 base, with 11 bases between. The CDR3 runs 14 residues. Germline V lookup: CDR1 MNHNS, CDR2 SASEGT. The CDR3 DNA reads TGTGCCAGCACCCTCGGGAGAAGCAATCAGCCCCAGCATTTT. Its translation: CASTLGRSNQPQHF.

CDR3 in DNA: TGCGCCAGCAGTATGGGTACGGGTCAAGATACGCAGTATTTT. Protein sequence: CASSMGTGQDTQYF. The rearrangement links TRBV5-1 to TRBJ2-3; D gene uncertain. Trimming removed 5 bases at V and 5 bases at J, with 15 bases between. This CDR3 spans 14 amino acids. Germline V gene data show CDR1 as SGHRS and CDR2 as YFSETQ.

This clone has more than one count but fewer than ten. The genes are TRBV6-1 and TRBJ2-7; the match to TRBD2 covers 8 bases. This CDR3 has 14 amino acids. V lost 8 bases to trimming and J lost 2 bases; unmatched junction nucleotides: 8. Looked up from germline, CDR1 is MNHNS and CDR2 is SASEGT. The CDR3 region has the DNA TGTGCCAGCCATCAAGCGGGGGATCCCTACGAGCAGTACTTC. Translation gives CASHQAGDPYEQYF.

The gene calls are TRBV5-1 and TRBJ1-1, with 8 bases that match TRBD1. The CDR3 covers 15 residues. CDR1 and CDR2 (germline): SGHRS, YFSETQ. With V trimmed by 4 bases and J by 0 bases, 5 bases remained unmatched. CDR3 bases: TGCGCCAGCAGCGGACGGACAGGGTTGAACACTGAAGCTTTCTTT. The encoded protein is CASSGRTGLNTEAFF.

This clone is a singleton in its sample. The chain links TRBV27 to TRBJ2-2; 10 positions agree with TRBD2. The CDR3 sequence is 18 residues long. Trimming removed 1 base from V and 0 bases from J; junction bases left unmatched: 5. CDR1 and CDR2 (germline): MNHEY, SMNVEV (reference sequence). CDR3 sequence reads: CASSLFGTSVTNTGELFF. DNA for the CDR3: TGTGCCAGCAGTTTATTTGGGACTAGCGTCACGAACACCGGGGAGCTGTTTTTT.

J is TRBJ2-3 and V is TRBV18; 8 bases fit TRBD2. Germline CDR1 KGHSH, CDR2 LQKENI. This CDR3 spans 19 amino acids. V dropped 6 bases and J dropped 3; count of bases not matched to a gene: 20. This CDR3 is CASSALLAGVAGRTDTQYF. The DNA of the CDR3 is TGTGCCAGCTCGGCCCTCCTCGCCGGGGTAGCGGGGAGGACAGATACGCAGTATTTT.

This chain connects TRBV5-1 to TRBJ1-3; 7 bases are shared with TRBD1. Looked up from germline, CDR1 is SGHRS and CDR2 is YFSETQ. The ends lost 4 bases at V and 0 bases at J; junction bases unmatched: 7. The length of the CDR3 is 16 residues. CDR3 protein: CASSVGQPSSGNTIYF. CDR3 DNA sequence: TGCGCCAGCAGCGTGGGACAGCCATCCTCTGGAAACACCATATATTTT. The full variable domain, completed using reference TRBV5-1 and TRBJ1-3, is KAGVTQTPRYLIKTRGQQVTLSCSPISGHRSVSWYQQTPGQGLQFLFEYFSETQRNKGNFPGRFSGRQFSNSRSEMNVSTLELGDSALYLCASSVGQPSSGNTIYFGEGSWLTVV.

This chain uses TRBV7-9 with TRBJ1-1; 9 bases map to TRBD1. Germline values: CDR1 SEHNR, CDR2 FQNEAQ (reference sequence). The CDR3 covers 15 residues. The V segment lost 2 bases and the J segment 4 bases; nucleotides outside the gene matches: 5. The CDR3 region has the DNA TGTGCCAGCAGCTTATTCAGGGGACAGGGCACTGAAGCTTTCTTT. Translated: CASSLFRGQGTEAFF.

This rearrangement joins TRBV5-1 to TRBJ2-7; possibly TRBD1 for D (6 bases). This CDR3 region has 14 residues. With 1 base removed from V and 1 base from J, the gap between germline ends came to 9 bases. In germline, CDR1 is SGHRS, CDR2 YFSETQ. DNA of the CDR3: TGCGCCAGCAGCTTGACCAGGGGTTCCTACGAGCAGTACTTC. It translates to CASSLTRGSYEQYF.

This chain links TRBV5-1 with TRBJ1-4; TRBD1 aligns across 9 bases. From germline, CDR1 is SGHRS and CDR2 YFSETQ. Germline trimming cut 3 bases from V and 8 bases from J; bases unmatched to any gene: 8. The CDR3 length is 15 residues. The CDR3 coding sequence is TGCGCCAGCAGCTGGTTACAGGGGGCTTCCGAAAAACTGTTTTTT. As protein: CASSWLQGASEKLFF.

The sample holds one count of this clone. CDR3 region: CASSLRTSSTDTQYF. The CDR3, as DNA: TGCGCCAGCAGCCTTAGGACTAGCAGCACAGATACGCAGTATTTT. The chain couples TRBV4-1 to TRBJ2-3; 8 bases agree with TRBD2. This CDR3 contains 15 residues. Per the germline V gene, CDR1 is MGHRA and CDR2 is YSYEKL. Trimming cost V 4 bases and J 0 bases; bases outside gene matches: 3.

The chain recombines TRBV2 with TRBJ1-3; D may be TRBD1 (6 bases). Trimming stripped 6 bases from V and 0 bases from J, with 9 bases between. From germline, CDR1 is SNHLY and CDR2 FYNNEI. The CDR3 totals 14 residues. CDR3 DNA: TGTGCCAGCAGGACAGGTCTCTCTGGAAACACCATATATTTT. Encoded protein: CASRTGLSGNTIYF.

The count of this clone is one. The V gene is TRBV2, the J gene TRBJ2-1; D is ambiguous. CDR1 and CDR2 (germline): SNHLY, FYNNEI. This CDR3 is built from 13 residues. V lost 5 bases, J lost 1 base, and 6 bases lay in between. CDR3 loop: CASSSESYNEQFF. The CDR3 DNA follows: TGTGCCAGCAGTTCCGAGTCCTACAATGAGCAGTTCTTC.

The chain links TRBV29-1 to TRBJ1-1, with 10 nucleotides matching TRBD1. This CDR3 contains 16 residues. The junction had 11 bases not matched to a gene; V was cut back by 1 base and J by 6 bases. Per the germline V gene, CDR1 is SQVTM and CDR2 is ANQGSEA. For the CDR3, the DNA is TGCAGCGTTGAAGGAGGGACAGGGGCGGTCGGGGCTGAAGCTTTCTTT. Protein: CSVEGGTGAVGAEAFF.

The rearrangement joins TRBV5-1 to TRBJ2-3; 13 bases align to TRBD2. CDR1 and CDR2 from the germline V gene are SGHRS and YFSETQ. The CDR3 has 18 amino acids. V trimming: 3 bases; J trimming: 0 bases; junction bases outside the gene matches: 7. CDR3 residues: CASSSPGLAGRSTDTQYF. The DNA for the CDR3 is TGCGCCAGCAGCTCCCCGGGACTAGCGGGGCGCAGCACAGATACGCAGTATTTT.

V usage is TRBV6-5 and J usage is TRBJ1-4, with 7 bases aligning to TRBD1. Germline V lookup: CDR1 MNHEY, CDR2 SVGAGI. V shed 2 bases and J 3 bases; nucleotides not matched to a gene: 6. CDR3 length: 16 residues. The CDR3 DNA is TGTGCCAGCAGTTACACAAGGGGGCGACCTAATGAAAAACTGTTTTTT. This translates into CASSYTRGRPNEKLFF.

The genes are TRBV19 and TRBJ1-2, with TRBD1 identical over 10 bases. Germline V CDR1 and CDR2: LNHDA, SQIVND (reference sequence). CDR3 length equals 13 residues. J gave up 5 bases and V 5 bases, and 2 bases lay outside the gene matches. CDR3 sequence reads: CASSDRGLYGYTF. DNA for the CDR3: TGTGCCAGTAGTGACAGGGGGCTTTATGGCTACACCTTC.

The gene calls are TRBV6-4 and TRBJ1-1; unclear D gene. V lost 5 bases and J lost 0, with 7 bases in between. The CDR3 sequence is 13 residues long. The germline V gene has CDR1 MRHNA and CDR2 SNTAGT. CDR3 DNA sequence: TGTGCCAGCAGTAATGAGATGAACACTGAAGCTTTCTTT. This translates into CASSNEMNTEAFF.

This clone was recorded a few times. The rearrangement joins TRBV6-5 to TRBJ2-7; TRBD2 matches at 13 bases. The CDR3 loop spans 15 amino acids. CDR1 MNHEY and CDR2 SVGAGI come from the germline V gene. With V trimmed by 6 bases and J by 6 bases, 8 bases remained unmatched. In nucleotides, the CDR3 is TGTGCCAGCAGCCGAGGACTAGCGGGAGTCGGCGAGCAGTACTTC. It translates to CASSRGLAGVGEQYF.

The chain uses TRBV5-1 and TRBJ2-3; TRBD2 might be the D (5 bases). This CDR3 comprises 13 residues. The germline V and J ends were trimmed by 2 bases and 3 bases, with 7 bases remaining between them. Germline-derived CDR1 and CDR2 are SGHRS and YFSETQ. The CDR3 DNA follows: TGCGCCAGCAGCTTAGAGGGAACAGATACGCAGTATTTT. Amino acids: CASSLEGTDTQYF.

This clone was detected only once. This chain uses TRBV20-1 with TRBJ2-3; 7 nucleotides match TRBD1. With 7 bases clipped from V and 6 bases from J, the junction kept 4 bases outside the gene matches. CDR3 length: 11 residues. Germline assignment: CDR1 DFQATT and CDR2 SNEGSKA (reference sequence). The CDR3: CSVQTGDTQYF. DNA for the CDR3: TGCAGTGTCCAGACAGGGGATACGCAGTATTTT.

The CDR3 sequence is CASSLVTGSSYNEQFF. CDR3 DNA sequence: TGCGCCAGCAGCTTGGTCACCGGGAGTAGTTACAATGAGCAGTTCTTC. The chain recombines TRBV5-1 with TRBJ2-1; D is perhaps TRBD2 (6 bases). Trimming shortened V by 0 bases and J by 4 bases, and 14 bases separated the two germline ends. Germline-derived CDR1 and CDR2 are SGHRS and YFSETQ. The CDR3 sequence is 16 residues long.

V is TRBV11-2 and J is TRBJ1-1, with unresolved D. Germline-derived CDR1 and CDR2 are SGHAT and FQNNGV. The V gene lost 5 bases and the J gene lost 0 bases, with 7 bases spanning the gap. This CDR3 has 13 residues. The CDR3 bases are TGTGCCAGCAGCCGGTTGATGAACACTGAAGCTTTCTTT. Translation: CASSRLMNTEAFF.